This is a list of T cell receptor beta chains from one sample in a study of T cell changes during pregnancy in multiple sclerosis. Sequenced by immunoSEQ multiplex PCR; TCRdb stores in-frame clones only, minus some. Seen here are tens of thousands of clones, 80% to 95% observed once, and the top ten hold around 0.25%. The sequencing here drew on CD4+ T cells from peripheral blood mononuclear cells, taken in the second trimester of pregnancy. Receptors originate from a female donor with multiple sclerosis, enrolled in a pregnancy study. Each CDR3 is given with its conserved first and last residue. Fields, in order: clone size, J gene, V gene, D gene, CDR3 length, CDR3 protein, CDR3 DNA. The D gene is left open where the match is weak. Some rows have no size entry. The others give once, few or many, or a class for an expanded clone.

clone_size: -; j_call: TRBJ2-3; v_call: TRBV6-5; d_call: TRBD2; cdr3_length: 15; cdr3_aa: CASSYSRGGQNTQYF; cdr3_nt: TGTGCCAGCAGTTACTCCCGGGGGGGCCAGAATACGCAGTATTTT
clone_size: -; j_call: TRBJ2-5; v_call: TRBV20-1; d_call: -; cdr3_length: 10; cdr3_aa: CSARGETQYF; cdr3_nt: TGCAGTGCTCGGGGGGAGACCCAGTACTTC
clone_size: -; j_call: TRBJ1-1; v_call: TRBV7-9; d_call: -; cdr3_length: 15; cdr3_aa: CASSLGGERGTEAFF; cdr3_nt: TGTGCCAGCAGCTTAGGCGGGGAGAGGGGCACTGAAGCTTTCTTT
clone_size: few; j_call: TRBJ1-6; v_call: TRBV9; d_call: -; cdr3_length: 13; cdr3_aa: CASSVGRGSPLHF; cdr3_nt: TGTGCCAGCAGCGTAGGAAGGGGTTCACCCCTCCACTTT
clone_size: -; j_call: TRBJ2-3; v_call: TRBV6-5; d_call: -; cdr3_length: 13; cdr3_aa: CASMKGSTDTQYF; cdr3_nt: TGTGCCAGCATGAAGGGGAGCACAGATACGCAGTATTTT
clone_size: -; j_call: TRBJ1-3; v_call: TRBV30; d_call: -; cdr3_length: 12; cdr3_aa: CAWRYSGNTIYF; cdr3_nt: TGTGCCTGGAGGTACTCTGGAAACACCATATATTTT
clone_size: -; j_call: TRBJ2-3; v_call: TRBV2; d_call: -; cdr3_length: 14; cdr3_aa: CASIPDSTTDTQYF; cdr3_nt: TGTGCCAGCATCCCGGACAGCACCACAGATACGCAGTATTTT
clone_size: -; j_call: TRBJ2-3; v_call: TRBV5-1; d_call: TRBD2; cdr3_length: 16; cdr3_aa: CASSLGSGGWTDTQYF; cdr3_nt: TGCGCCAGCAGCTTGGGTAGCGGGGGTTGGACAGATACGCAGTATTTT
clone_size: -; j_call: TRBJ2-7; v_call: TRBV6-5; d_call: TRBD1; cdr3_length: 14; cdr3_aa: CASTTTGTGVEQYF; cdr3_nt: TGTGCCAGCACGACAACCGGGACAGGGGTCGAGCAGTACTTC
clone_size: -; j_call: TRBJ2-6; v_call: TRBV5-1; d_call: -; cdr3_length: 13; cdr3_aa: CAMRGPGANVLTF; cdr3_nt: TGCGCCATGCGGGGCCCCGGGGCCAACGTCCTGACTTTC
clone_size: -; j_call: TRBJ2-5; v_call: TRBV5-4; d_call: TRBD2; cdr3_length: 17; cdr3_aa: CASSLSSLAGGWGTQYF; cdr3_nt: TGTGCCAGCAGCTTGAGTAGTCTAGCGGGGGGATGGGGGACCCAGTACTTC
clone_size: once; j_call: TRBJ1-3; v_call: TRBV7-9; d_call: -; cdr3_length: 17; cdr3_aa: CASSYPGILAGGNTIYF; cdr3_nt: TGTGCCAGCAGCTACCCCGGGATCTTGGCTGGTGGAAACACCATATATTTT
clone_size: few; j_call: TRBJ2-7; v_call: TRBV6-6; d_call: -; cdr3_length: 14; cdr3_aa: CASKAGQGVYEQYF; cdr3_nt: TGTGCCAGCAAGGCGGGGCAGGGCGTCTACGAGCAGTACTTC
clone_size: -; j_call: TRBJ1-1; v_call: TRBV7-6; d_call: -; cdr3_length: 11; cdr3_aa: CASKQNTEAFF; cdr3_nt: TGTGCCAGCAAGCAGAACACTGAAGCTTTCTTT
clone_size: -; j_call: TRBJ2-5; v_call: TRBV5-6; d_call: TRBD2; cdr3_length: 15; cdr3_aa: CASSLPSGGGKTQYF; cdr3_nt: TGTGCCAGCAGCTTACCTAGCGGGGGTGGGAAGACCCAGTACTTC
clone_size: once; j_call: TRBJ2-3; v_call: TRBV9; d_call: TRBD2; cdr3_length: 19; cdr3_aa: CASSDDPLGAGAPKDTQYF; cdr3_nt: TGTGCCAGCAGCGACGACCCCTTAGGAGCGGGGGCCCCTAAGGATACGCAGTATTTT